This TCR beta chain was obtained from a study of shared clonotypes between healthy human individuals. Notes on the study in general: Sample collection involved blood only; tissue repertoires are likely different.

This clone showed up many times. The antigen is unknown. Generated by immunoSEQ multiplex PCR, the TCRdb table keeps only in-frame clones and is missing some. This table has hundreds of thousands of clones, roughly 80% appearing once. The germline CDR1 and CDR2 sequences are MNHNS and SASEGT. Trimming took 4 bases from V and 2 from J; bases not matched to a gene: 11. This CDR3 spans 17 amino acids. Specimen: PBMCs. This chain connects TRBV6-1 to TRBJ1-2; TRBD1 matches at 9 bases. The source of this sequence is a middle-aged woman in good health. Some clones in this sample may be carry-over from other donors' samples. CDR3 sequence: CASSADRGRVPNYGYTF. The DNA of the CDR3 is TGTGCCAGCAGTGCGGACAGGGGCCGCGTCCCGAACTATGGCTACACCTTC.